These T cell receptor beta chains were read from a single sample in a study of cytomegalovirus exposure and HLA in healthy donors. Here immunoSEQ multiplex PCR was the method, and the copy in TCRdb shows in-frame clones only, minus some. The table has about 100,000 clones, 70% to 80% seen once; the top ten hold 9.6%. The specimen was PBMCs. Every receptor here comes from a male donor in good health and CMV-seropositive. CDR3s include the opening cysteine and the closing phenylalanine or tryptophan. A D gene is named only where the DNA matches it firmly. Clone size is shown for a subset of rows, as once, few, many or a class of expanded clone.

>TRBV7-2|TRBJ2-3|-|TRBD2
CASSMGLAGGRTQYF
TGTGCCAGCAGCATGGGACTAGCGGGAGGTCGTACGCAGTATTTT
>TRBV19|TRBJ2-5|-|-
CASSIVAGSSKETQYF
TGTGCCAGTAGTATAGTGGCGGGAAGTTCCAAGGAGACCCAGTACTTC
>TRBV7-6|TRBJ2-7|once|TRBD2
CASSSNRGRAYEQYF
TGTGCCAGCAGCTCGAACAGAGGGAGGGCCTACGAGCAGTACTTC
>TRBV10-2|TRBJ2-5|-|TRBD2
CASRGAGGPGETQYF
TGCGCCAGCCGGGGGGCGGGAGGGCCGGGGGAGACCCAGTACTTC
>TRBV18|TRBJ1-1|-|-
CASSPTGEVRAFF
TGTGCCAGCTCACCAACGGGGGAAGTAAGGGCTTTCTTT
>TRBV7-9|TRBJ2-2|once|-
CASSFGGLFF
TGTGCCAGCAGCTTCGGGGGGCTGTTTTTT
>TRBV6-1|TRBJ2-7|-|TRBD1
CASSEATGGSYEQYF
TGTGCCAGCAGTGAAGCTACAGGGGGGAGCTACGAGCAGTACTTC
>TRBV29-1|TRBJ1-1|-|-
CSVMEGGNTEAFF
TGCAGCGTGATGGAAGGGGGTAACACTGAAGCTTTCTTT
>TRBV11-3|TRBJ2-3|-|-
CASSGGGADTQYF
TGTGCCAGCAGCGGAGGAGGTGCCGATACGCAGTATTTT
>TRBV9|TRBJ2-5|-|TRBD1
CASSFGQGEETQYF
TGTGCCAGCAGTTTCGGACAGGGTGAAGAGACCCAGTACTTC
>TRBV5-1|TRBJ2-6|few|-
CASRVGPYSGANGLTF
TGCGCCAGCAGAGTAGGACCGTACTCTGGGGCCAACGGCCTGACTTTC
>TRBV7-2|TRBJ2-1|-|TRBD2
CASRPSGGSYNEQFF
TGTGCCAGCAGACCAAGCGGCGGGAGTTACAATGAGCAGTTCTTC
>TRBV30|TRBJ2-3|-|-
CAWSVQLDTDTQYF
TGTGCCTGGAGTGTACAGCTTGACACAGATACGCAGTATTTT
>TRBV5-1|TRBJ2-7|-|-
CASNGGRREDEQYF
TGCGCCAGCAATGGGGGGAGAAGGGAGGACGAGCAGTACTTC
>TRBV7-3|TRBJ2-3|-|TRBD2
CASSSGLAGTDTQYF
TGTGCCAGCAGCTCCGGACTAGCGGGCACAGATACGCAGTATTTT
>TRBV6-1|TRBJ1-1|few|-
CASSGERGTEAFF
TGTGCCAGCAGTGGTGAGCGGGGAACTGAAGCTTTCTTT
>TRBV13|TRBJ2-7|-|TRBD2
CASSAASGRVGNEQYF
TGTGCCAGCAGCGCCGCTAGCGGGAGGGTTGGAAACGAGCAGTACTTC
>TRBV27|TRBJ2-7|-|-
CASSTPYEQYF
TGTGCCAGCAGTACCCCCTACGAGCAGTACTTC
>TRBV5-6|TRBJ2-1|once|-
CASTGGSYNEQFF
TGTGCCAGCACCGGAGGCTCCTACAATGAGCAGTTCTTC
>TRBV28|TRBJ1-2|-|TRBD1
CASSFGQEDGYTF
TGTGCCAGCAGTTTTGGACAGGAGGATGGCTACACCTTC
>TRBV19|TRBJ1-4|-|-
CASKRGTNEKLFF
TGTGCCAGTAAGCGAGGAACTAATGAAAAACTGTTTTTT
>TRBV28|TRBJ2-3|-|TRBD1
CASTPGQAHTQYF
TGTGCCAGCACCCCGGGACAGGCCCATACGCAGTATTTT
>TRBV2|TRBJ2-4|-|-
CASSEEPAKNIQYF
TGTGCCAGCAGTGAAGAGCCAGCCAAAAACATTCAGTACTTC
>TRBV7-6|TRBJ2-7|-|TRBD2
CASSSRLTLAGSSYEQYF
TGTGCCAGCAGCTCGCGTCTGACCCTAGCGGGGAGCTCCTACGAGCAGTACTTC
>TRBV5-1|TRBJ1-4|-|-
CASSLSRGPTNEKLFF
TGCGCCAGCAGCCTCAGCAGGGGCCCAACTAATGAAAAACTGTTTTTT